Following are 10 T cell receptor beta chains from one sample sequenced in a study of monozygotic twins with inflammatory bowel disease. TCRdb re-analyzed the 5' RACE reads; it lists each CDR3 protein once, without DNA. Recorded here are about 160,000 distinct CDR3 sequences; the top ten clones represent about 2.7%. Sequencing was performed on blood. These receptor sequences come from a human donor with ulcerative colitis or Crohn's disease, or a healthy co-twin of an affected twin (not recorded which).

The chain links TRBV29-1 to TRBJ1-1; TCRdb gives TRBD1 as the D gene, but with no DNA this cannot be confirmed. The CDR3 contains 13 residues. Germline loops: CDR1 SQVTM, CDR2 ANQGSEA. CDR3 residues: CSSSGPLNTEAFF.

This CDR3 reads CASSRGGADEQYF. The V gene is TRBV28, the J gene TRBJ2-7; TCRdb proposes TRBD1, but this gene call is untestable without DNA. Germline CDR1 is MDHEN and CDR2 is SYDVKM. The CDR3 has 13 residues.

The genes are TRBV30 and TRBJ1-5; TCRdb gives TRBD1 as the D gene, but with no DNA this cannot be confirmed. The germline gives CDR1 GTSNPN, CDR2 SVGIG (reference sequence). This CDR3 has 18 amino acids. CDR3 sequence: CAWSVPRQGLKDNQPQHF. Using reference TRBV30 and TRBJ1-5 for the parts outside the CDR3, the full variable domain is SQTIHQWPATLVQPVGSPLSLECTVEGTSNPNLYWYRQAAGRGLQLLFYSVGIGQISSEVPQNLSASRPQDRQFILSSKKLLLSDSGFYLCAWSVPRQGLKDNQPQHFGDGTRLSIL.

The CDR3 is CSVSGLAGGTGELFF. V gene TRBV29-1 combines with J gene TRBJ2-2; TCRdb's D call of TRBD2 is untestable without DNA. CDR1 is SQVTM and CDR2 is ANQGSEA in the germline V gene. This CDR3 has 15 residues.

The gene calls are TRBV5-6 and TRBJ1-2; TCRdb designates TRBD1, a call that cannot be tested without DNA. The CDR3 has 14 amino acids. Germline CDR1 is SGHDT and CDR2 is YYEEEE. CDR3 amino acids: CASSLGTGNYGYTF.

This rearrangement joins TRBV11-3 to TRBJ2-3; TCRdb returns TRBD1, unconfirmable since there is no DNA. This CDR3 contains 16 residues. The germline V gene has CDR1 SGHNT and CDR2 YENEEA. CDR3 sequence reads: CASSRADRGDTDTQYF.

The chain uses TRBV24-1 and TRBJ2-7; TCRdb calls TRBD1, which cannot be checked without DNA. CDR3 length: 14 residues. The V gene's germline CDR1 is KGHDR and CDR2 SFDVKD. CDR3 protein: CATSEPTGGGEQYF.

This chain uses TRBV19 with TRBJ2-1. The CDR3 is 15 amino acids. Looked up from germline, CDR1 is LNHDA and CDR2 is SQIVND (reference sequence). This CDR3 reads CASSISSLAYNEQFF.

The chain combines TRBV9 with TRBJ1-5; TCRdb gives TRBD1 as the D gene, but with no DNA this cannot be confirmed. This CDR3 is 15 amino acids long. Germline CDR1 SGDLS, CDR2 YYNGEE. This CDR3 reads CASSVGRGFGQPQHF. Full variable domain (rest looked up from reference TRBV9 and TRBJ1-5): DSGVTQTPKHLITATGQRVTLRCSPRSGDLSVYWYQQSLDQGLQFLIQYYNGEERAKGNILERFSAQQFPDLHSELNLSSLELGDSALYFCASSVGRGFGQPQHFGDGTRLSIL.

The V and J genes are TRBV20-1 and TRBJ2-2; without DNA, the TCRdb call of TRBD2 cannot be checked. Germline V gives CDR1 DFQATT, CDR2 SNEGSKA (reference sequence). This CDR3 is 14 amino acids long. The CDR3 here is CSARLAGGTGELFF.